The sequence of this TCR beta chain was determined in a study of cytomegalovirus exposure and HLA in healthy donors. Findings of the study overall: It was reported in a later analysis that an Asian-associated ancestry cluster showed fewer N-insertions than the roughly 670-donor mean.

A multiplex PCR was run with 60 Vbeta primers and 13 Jbeta primers. Generated by immunoSEQ multiplex PCR, the TCRdb table keeps only in-frame clones and is missing some. The table has tens of thousands of clones, 65% to 85% seen once. On this clone itself: The antigen remains undetermined.

Between the trimmed V and J ends, which lost 5 bases and 2 bases, there was a span of 10 bases. This CDR3 spans 14 amino acids. CDR1 SGHTA and CDR2 FQGNSA come from the germline V gene. The rearrangement links TRBV7-2 to TRBJ1-5, with D possibly being TRBD1 (6 bases). The sample comprised PBMCs. The TCR sequence derives from a man aged 45 to 65 in good health and CMV-seronegative. The CDR3 spells CASSAYRGNQPQHF. DNA of the CDR3: TGTGCCAGCAGCGCGTACAGGGGCAATCAGCCCCAGCATTTT.